This T cell receptor (beta chain) is from a study of T cell responses to AZD1222 COVID-19 vaccine. CDR3 length equals 16 residues. From germline, CDR1 is MNHEY and CDR2 SMNVEV (reference sequence). Trimming took 0 bases from V and 2 from J, leaving 11 bases between them. Study results and limitations: Every sample of the repertoires postdated the peak T cell response. Across spike, vaccine-associated CD4 TCRs were found, dominant at 160-218 and 743-854. Spike-specific TCR breadth and depth went up after people got two AZD1222 doses. Baseline seropositivity occurred in only 5 to 7 AZD1222 recipients.

With regard to this clone: Its specificity is not known.

This table comes from immunoSEQ multiplex PCR, and its TCRdb copy is limited to in-frame clones, with some not included. The top ten clones hold 6.5% to 8.5% of a sample with approximately 92,000 clones, about 91% of them seen once. The source is an adult in good health. Sequencing was performed on peripheral blood, taken on day 0 of AZD1222 vaccination. V gene TRBV27 combines with J gene TRBJ1-3; a weak D match, TRBD1 (6 bases). The CDR3 spells CASSLSAGAAGNTIYF. The CDR3 DNA reads as TGTGCCAGCAGTTTATCGGCGGGGGCAGCTGGAAACACCATATATTTT.